Reported below is one TCR beta chain. What it binds is unknown. The CDR3 contains 16 residues. V gave up 1 base and J gave up 1 base, with 14 bases separating them. Germline CDR1 reads SGHAT; CDR2 reads FQNNGV. TCR beta CDR3 region amplification was performed from RNA transcripts. A set of HTBI primers served as the primers for a first-round RT-PCR of the TCR CDR3. TCRdb recomputed calls from the multiplex PCR reads with MiXCR, one row per CDR3 protein. The sample has hundreds of thousands of distinct CDR3 sequences, roughly 32% seen once. The entry originates in a study of T cells in Graves' hyperthyroidism and ophthalmopathy. At the level of the study: Before any treatment, at initial diagnosis, peripheral blood was collected.

Points from the study as a whole: Ophthalmopathy onset followed model prediction by a median around six months.

Sequenced input: blood. The genes are TRBV11-2 and TRBJ2-7, with TRBD2 as a possible D gene (5 bases). The sequence was collected from a woman aged 40 to 50 with Graves' hyperthyroidism. The DNA for the CDR3 is TGTGCCAGCAGCTTAGTCGTGGGAGTCGGATCCTACGAGCAGTACTTC. This encodes CASSLVVGVGSYEQYF.